This entry is about one TCR beta chain. As yet, its antigen is unknown. The data belong to a study of vaccination effects on CD4 cells after COVID-19. General study results and limits: Only a few convalescent patients and no early post-infection timepoints featured in the study.

ViraFEST used viral peptide pools to expand antigen-specific CD4+ T cells before sequencing. Upon completion of around eleven days in culture, CD4+ T cells were isolated. Each person got two doses of an mRNA SARS-CoV-2 vaccine, BNT162b2 or mRNA-1273. Germline assignment: CDR1 LNHDA and CDR2 SQIVND (reference sequence). The CDR3 covers 17 residues. Trimming removed 6 bases from V and 3 bases from J, with 23 bases in between. Some clones are missing from TCRdb's copy, which holds only in-frame ones; the method was immunoSEQ multiplex PCR. The table includes approximately 70,000 clones, under 85% detected once.

Sequenced here: CD4+ T cells from PBMCs cultured with HCoV-OC43 spike peptides, sampled after COVID-19 vaccination. As to subset: HCoV-OC43 spike overlapping peptide pool stimulation. This sequence originates from a human donor who received a COVID-19 vaccine. This sequence joins TRBV19 and TRBJ1-1; weak D call: TRBD1 (5 bases). CDR3 sequence: CASRPTYTGGRHTEAFF. Here the CDR3 DNA reads TGTGCCAGTAGACCGACCTATACGGGGGGGAGGCACACTGAAGCTTTCTTT.